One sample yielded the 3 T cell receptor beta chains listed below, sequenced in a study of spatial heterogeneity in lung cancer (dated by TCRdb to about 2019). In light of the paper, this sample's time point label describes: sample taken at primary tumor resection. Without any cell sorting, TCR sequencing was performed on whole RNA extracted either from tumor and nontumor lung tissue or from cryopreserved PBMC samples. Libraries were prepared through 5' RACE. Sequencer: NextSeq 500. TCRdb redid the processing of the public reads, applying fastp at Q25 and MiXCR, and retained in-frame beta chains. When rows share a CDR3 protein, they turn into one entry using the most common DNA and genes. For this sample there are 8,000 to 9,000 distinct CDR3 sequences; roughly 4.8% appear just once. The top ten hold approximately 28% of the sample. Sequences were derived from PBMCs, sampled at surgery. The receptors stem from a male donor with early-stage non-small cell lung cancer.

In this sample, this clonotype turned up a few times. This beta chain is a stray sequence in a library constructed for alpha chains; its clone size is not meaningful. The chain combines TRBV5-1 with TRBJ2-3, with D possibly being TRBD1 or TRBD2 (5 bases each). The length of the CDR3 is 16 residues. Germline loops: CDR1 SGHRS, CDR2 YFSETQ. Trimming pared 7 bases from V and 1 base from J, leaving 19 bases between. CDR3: CASREGVRGGTDTQYF. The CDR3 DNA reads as TGCGCCAGCCGGGAAGGGGTCCGGGGTGGCACAGATACGCAGTATTTT. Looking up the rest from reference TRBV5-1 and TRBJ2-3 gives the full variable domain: KAGVTQTPRYLIKTRGQQVTLSCSPISGHRSVSWYQQTPGQGLQFLFEYFSETQRNKGNFPGRFSGRQFSNSRSEMNVSTLELGDSALYLCASREGVRGGTDTQYFGPGTRLTVL.

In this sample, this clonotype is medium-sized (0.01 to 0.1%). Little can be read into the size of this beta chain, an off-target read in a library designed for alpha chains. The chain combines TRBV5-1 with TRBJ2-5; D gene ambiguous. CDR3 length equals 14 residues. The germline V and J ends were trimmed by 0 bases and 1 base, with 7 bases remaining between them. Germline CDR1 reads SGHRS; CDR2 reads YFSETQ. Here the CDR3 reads CASSLASTQETQYF. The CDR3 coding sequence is TGCGCCAGCAGCTTGGCTTCTACCCAAGAGACCCAGTACTTC. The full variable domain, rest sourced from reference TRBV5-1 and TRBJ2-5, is KAGVTQTPRYLIKTRGQQVTLSCSPISGHRSVSWYQQTPGQGLQFLFEYFSETQRNKGNFPGRFSGRQFSNSRSEMNVSTLELGDSALYLCASSLASTQETQYFGPGTRLLVL.

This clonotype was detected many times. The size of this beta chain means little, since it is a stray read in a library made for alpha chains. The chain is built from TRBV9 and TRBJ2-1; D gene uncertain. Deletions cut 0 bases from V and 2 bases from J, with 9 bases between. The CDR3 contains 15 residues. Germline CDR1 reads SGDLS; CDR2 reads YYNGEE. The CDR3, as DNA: TGTGCCAGCAGCGTAGATGGAACAACCTACAATGAGCAGTTCTTC. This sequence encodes CASSVDGTTYNEQFF.